The 29 T cell receptor beta chains below were found in one sample sequenced in a study of T cell changes during pregnancy in multiple sclerosis. Sequenced by immunoSEQ multiplex PCR; TCRdb stores in-frame clones only, minus some. Here the sample spans fewer than 90,000 clones, about 93% being singletons. This specimen consisted of peripheral blood, obtained after pregnancy. The receptors shown here come from a female donor in good health, enrolled as a control in a pregnancy study.

V and J are TRBV10-3 and TRBJ1-4; 9 bases fit TRBD1. The CDR3 covers 16 residues. The germline CDR1 and CDR2 sequences are ENHRY and SYGVKD. The V gene end was trimmed by 10 bases and the J gene end by 0 bases; junction bases not matched to a gene: 9. The chain's CDR3 is CASSGQGPTTNEKLFF. The CDR3 bases are TGTGCCAGTTCGGGACAGGGCCCTACAACTAATGAAAAACTGTTTTTT.

As concerns this clone: This sample also contains other DNA sequences that code for the same CDR3. V gene TRBV28 combines with J gene TRBJ1-2; possibly TRBD1 for D (5 bases). CDR1 is MDHEN and CDR2 is SYDVKM in the germline V gene. The CDR3 loop spans 12 amino acids. Trimming pared 2 bases from V and 4 bases from J, leaving 5 bases between. The CDR3 DNA reads TGTGCCAGCAGTTTAACAGGCTATGGCTACACCTTC. Protein sequence: CASSLTGYGYTF.

The V and J genes are TRBV19 and TRBJ1-5; 8 nucleotides line up with TRBD1. J gave up 4 bases and V 7 bases, and 12 bases lay outside the gene matches. CDR1 and CDR2 from the germline V gene are LNHDA and SQIVND (reference sequence). The CDR3 contains 16 residues. The CDR3 nucleotides are TGTGCCAGTAACCCAAAAACAGGGGGAGTTAATCAGCCCCAGCATTTT. It codes for CASNPKTGGVNQPQHF. The full variable domain, in which reference TRBV19 and TRBJ1-5 provide the parts outside the CDR3, is DGGITQSPKYLFRKEGQNVTLSCEQNLNHDAMYWYRQDPGQGLRLIYYSQIVNDFQKGDIAEGYSVSREKKESFPLTVTSAQKNPTAFYLCASNPKTGGVNQPQHFGDGTRLSIL.

V usage is TRBV2 and J usage is TRBJ1-5, with D perhaps matching TRBD1 (5 bases). V was pared by 4 bases and J by 5 bases, with 12 bases between. The CDR3 runs 14 residues. CDR1 SNHLY and CDR2 FYNNEI come from the germline V gene. The chain's CDR3 is CASSAGHFHQPQHF. Written as DNA, the CDR3 is TGTGCCAGCAGTGCAGGGCATTTTCATCAGCCCCAGCATTTT.

V and J are TRBV9 and TRBJ2-3, with D possibly TRBD2 on 6 matching bases. Germline V gene sequence: CDR1 SGDLS, CDR2 YYNGEE. V was trimmed by 0 bases and J by 9 bases, leaving 14 bases between them. This CDR3 comprises 14 residues. The DNA of the CDR3 is TGTGCCAGCAGCGTAGCTACCCTGGGAGGAACGCAGTATTTT. It codes for CASSVATLGGTQYF. Using reference TRBV9 and TRBJ2-3 for the parts outside the CDR3, the full variable domain is DSGVTQTPKHLITATGQRVTLRCSPRSGDLSVYWYQQSLDQGLQFLIQYYNGEERAKGNILERFSAQQFPDLHSELNLSSLELGDSALYFCASSVATLGGTQYFGPGTRLTVL.

CDR3 amino acids: CASSSSYGYTF. The CDR3 DNA reads as TGTGCCAGCAGTTCATCCTATGGCTACACCTTC. This chain uses TRBV6-5 with TRBJ1-2, with D unresolved. Germline assignment: CDR1 MNHEY and CDR2 SVGAGI. V dropped 4 bases and J dropped 4 bases, with 4 bases sitting between them. CDR3 size: 11 residues.

V and J are TRBV10-3 and TRBJ1-2, with D possibly matching TRBD1 (6 bases). The V end was cut by 5 bases, the J end by 3 bases, with 10 bases between. This CDR3 spans 13 amino acids. CDR1 and CDR2 (germline): ENHRY, SYGVKD. The DNA for the CDR3 is TGTGCCATCAGTCAGGGGCCCTACTATGGCTACACCTTC. Translating it yields CAISQGPYYGYTF.

This sequence joins TRBV29-1 and TRBJ1-5; 8 bases align to TRBD1. CDR3 length: 12 residues. Germline lookup yields CDR1 SQVTM and CDR2 ANQGSEA. With V trimmed by 6 bases and J by 7 bases, 5 bases remained unmatched. CDR3 protein: CSVQGVGQPQHF. Here the CDR3 DNA reads TGCAGCGTACAGGGGGTCGGACAGCCCCAGCATTTT.

This clone was counted a single time. This chain links TRBV6-4 with TRBJ2-1; TRBD2 agrees at 8 bases. This CDR3 contains 15 residues. Trimming at V came to 0 bases and at J to 8 bases, leaving 6 bases not matched to a gene. Looked up from germline, CDR1 is MRHNA and CDR2 is SNTAGT. The CDR3 protein is CASSDSSGSGHEQFF. The CDR3 coding sequence is TGTGCCAGCAGTGACTCGAGCGGGAGCGGGCATGAGCAGTTCTTC.

This chain uses TRBV30 with TRBJ2-1; D might be TRBD2 (6 bases). Germline-derived CDR1 and CDR2 are GTSNPN and SVGIG (reference sequence). V shed 3 bases and J shed 2 bases, with 8 bases lying between them. The CDR3 sequence is 13 residues long. CDR3 sequence reads: CAWRGGPYNEQFF. For the CDR3, the DNA is TGTGCCTGGAGGGGGGGTCCCTACAATGAGCAGTTCTTC.

This chain uses TRBV2 with TRBJ2-1, with D possibly being TRBD1 (6 bases). Per the germline V gene, CDR1 is SNHLY and CDR2 is FYNNEI. V was cut by 6 bases and J by 5 bases, with 11 bases left in between. The CDR3 is 13 residues long. CDR3 residues: CASSRNRDNEQFF. Here the CDR3 DNA reads TGTGCCAGCAGCAGGAACAGGGACAATGAGCAGTTCTTC. The whole variable domain, filled in from reference TRBV2 and TRBJ2-1, reads EPEVTQTPSHQVTQMGQEVILRCVPISNHLYFYWYRQILGQKVEFLVSFYNNEISEKSEIFDDQFSVERPDGSNFTLKIRSTKLEDSAMYFCASSRNRDNEQFFGPGTRLTVL.

The genes are TRBV7-9 and TRBJ1-4; D ambiguous. The germline V gene encodes CDR1 SEHNR and CDR2 FQNEAQ (reference sequence). The CDR3 extends over 14 amino acids. The ends were cut back, 2 bases at V and 5 bases at J, with 9 bases in the middle. The chain's CDR3 is CASSLTQYNEKLFF. CDR3 DNA sequence: TGTGCCAGCAGCTTAACGCAGTACAATGAAAAACTGTTTTTT.

V usage is TRBV5-5 and J usage is TRBJ1-2; 9 positions agree with TRBD1. Trimming cost V 0 bases and J 4 bases; bases outside gene matches: 1. This CDR3 region has 14 residues. CDR1 is SGHKS, CDR2 YYEKEE, per germline (reference sequence). The CDR3: CASSLGQGVYGYTF. The CDR3 coding sequence is TGTGCCAGCAGCTTGGGACAGGGGGTCTATGGCTACACCTTC.

The chain is built from TRBV5-1 and TRBJ2-7, with 13 positions matching TRBD2. J was trimmed by 2 bases and V by 4 bases; bases with no gene match: 6. The CDR3 extends over 16 amino acids. CDR1 is SGHRS and CDR2 is YFSETQ in the germline V gene. The CDR3 DNA is TGCGCCAGCAGCGGAGACGGGACTAGCGGGACCTACGAGCAGTACTTC. It specifies CASSGDGTSGTYEQYF.

A single count supports this clone. The chain has TRBV5-1 and TRBJ2-1; the match to TRBD2 covers 7 bases. Germline V lookup: CDR1 SGHRS, CDR2 YFSETQ. There are 14 residues in the CDR3. The ends lost 0 bases at V and 12 bases at J; junction bases unmatched: 9. This CDR3 reads CASSLDGGSSGQFF. CDR3 DNA: TGCGCCAGCAGCTTGGATGGCGGGAGCTCAGGGCAGTTCTTC.

This sequence joins TRBV7-9 and TRBJ1-2, with 7 bases fitting TRBD1. Trimming took 0 bases from V and 8 from J; bases not matched to a gene: 3. CDR1 and CDR2 (germline): SEHNR, FQNEAQ (reference sequence). The CDR3 is 13 residues long. DNA of the CDR3: TGTGCCAGCAGCTTAGCGACAGGGCTCGGCTACACCTTC. Translated, it gives CASSLATGLGYTF.

This clone has just one count. V usage is TRBV27 and J usage is TRBJ2-1, with 8 bases lining up with TRBD1. This CDR3 is 18 amino acids long. CDR1 is MNHEY and CDR2 is SMNVEV in the germline V gene (reference sequence). Trimming cost V 3 bases and J 3 bases; bases outside gene matches: 13. The CDR3 sequence is CASSFALGPGTGYNEQFF. CDR3 DNA: TGTGCCAGCAGTTTCGCACTCGGGCCCGGGACAGGCTACAATGAGCAGTTCTTC.

The chain joins TRBV15 to TRBJ2-7; 9 nucleotides match TRBD1. The V and J ends lost 5 bases and 9 bases, in that order; junction bases with no gene match: 8. The CDR3 runs 13 residues. The germline CDR1 and CDR2 sequences are LNHNV and YYDKDF (reference sequence). The CDR3 spells CATSGDRETAQYF. DNA for the CDR3: TGTGCCACCAGCGGGGACAGGGAGACGGCGCAGTACTTC.

The gene calls are TRBV5-1 and TRBJ2-7; 8 bases fit TRBD1. The CDR3 spans 17 residues. J gave up 3 bases and V 0 bases, and 11 bases lay outside the gene matches. Germline CDR1 and CDR2: SGHRS and YFSETQ. The CDR3 DNA follows: TGCGCCAGCAGCTTGGGCCGAGGACAGGGAAAGGACTACGAGCAGTACTTC. Translation: CASSLGRGQGKDYEQYF.

The chain links TRBV18 to TRBJ2-2, with D unclear. Trimming took off 2 bases at V and 4 bases at J, with 5 bases between the two ends. CDR1 is KGHSH, CDR2 LQKENI, per germline. This CDR3 is 13 amino acids long. DNA for the CDR3: TGTGCCAGCTCACCAGTGAGCACCGGGGAGCTGTTTTTT. Translated: CASSPVSTGELFF.

V usage is TRBV29-1 and J usage is TRBJ2-1; TRBD2 matches 12 bases. This CDR3 is built from 18 residues. V lost 3 bases, J lost 6 bases, and 15 bases stayed unmatched. Per the germline V gene, CDR1 is SQVTM and CDR2 is ANQGSEA. As DNA, the CDR3 is TGCAGCGTTGATAGGCAGACTAGCGGGAGTTGGTACGCCAATGAGCAGTTCTTC. Translation gives CSVDRQTSGSWYANEQFF.

This rearrangement joins TRBV28 to TRBJ2-3; TRBD2 matches at 14 bases. The germline gives CDR1 MDHEN, CDR2 SYDVKM. This CDR3 has 16 residues. V lost 7 bases and J lost 7; bases outside the gene matches: 10. The CDR3 DNA reads as TGTGCCAGCACGGGGGGACTAGCGGGAGAGGGTAATACGCAGTATTTT. Protein product: CASTGGLAGEGNTQYF.

The V gene is TRBV5-5, the J gene TRBJ2-3; D possibly corresponds to TRBD2 (7 bases). CDR3 length equals 19 residues. Per germline, CDR1 SGHKS and CDR2 YYEKEE (reference sequence). V was cut by 6 bases and J by 5 bases, with 31 bases left in between. CDR3 sequence reads: CASKLTLTGGKLSGDTQYF. The CDR3 coding sequence is TGTGCCAGCAAGCTTACATTGACGGGGGGCAAGTTGTCAGGAGATACGCAGTATTTT.

The chain carries TRBV11-1 and TRBJ2-2; D is possibly TRBD1 (6 bases). Germline CDR1 and CDR2: SGHAT and FQDESV (reference sequence). CDR3 length: 15 residues. Deletions cut 5 bases from V and 7 bases from J, with 17 bases between. CDR3: CASSLRDKRGGELFF. CDR3 nucleotide sequence: TGTGCCAGCAGCCTACGGGACAAGAGAGGCGGGGAGCTGTTTTTT.

The chain carries TRBV13 and TRBJ2-1, with TRBD2 as a possible D gene (6 bases). The germline V gene has CDR1 PRHDT and CDR2 FYEKMQ (reference sequence). CDR3 length: 14 residues. With 1 base removed from V and 6 bases from J, the gap between germline ends came to 10 bases. The CDR3 reads CASSLVRERNEQFF. The CDR3 coding sequence is TGTGCCAGCAGCTTAGTCCGGGAGCGCAATGAGCAGTTCTTC.

The chain uses TRBV6-5 and TRBJ2-1; 12 bases line up with TRBD2. Trimming removed 7 bases from V and 6 bases from J; junction bases left unmatched: 7. CDR1 is MNHEY and CDR2 is SVGAGI in the germline V gene. The CDR3 is 15 residues long. The CDR3 region has the DNA TGTGCCAGCAAAGAAACTAGCGGGAGGTCCAATGAGCAGTTCTTC. It encodes CASKETSGRSNEQFF.

V usage is TRBV2 and J usage is TRBJ2-5; 15 bases are a match to TRBD2. Germline CDR1 reads SNHLY; CDR2 reads FYNNEI. CDR3 length: 16 amino acids. The V gene end was trimmed by 5 bases and the J gene end by 2 bases; junction bases not matched to a gene: 3. As DNA, the CDR3 is TGTGCCAGCAGTAAAGGACTAGCGGGAGGGCAAGAGACCCAGTACTTC. As protein: CASSKGLAGGQETQYF. Combining the CDR3 with reference TRBV2 and TRBJ2-5 gives the whole variable domain EPEVTQTPSHQVTQMGQEVILRCVPISNHLYFYWYRQILGQKVEFLVSFYNNEISEKSEIFDDQFSVERPDGSNFTLKIRSTKLEDSAMYFCASSKGLAGGQETQYFGPGTRLLVL.

The chain is built from TRBV5-4 and TRBJ2-5; possibly TRBD2 for D (6 bases). CDR1 is SGHNT, CDR2 YYREEE, per germline (reference sequence). The CDR3 consists of 16 residues. Trimming shortened V by 4 bases and J by 2 bases, and 18 bases separated the two germline ends. CDR3 nucleotide sequence: TGTGCCAGCAGCGTCGGAGGGTCTGGAAGGCAAGAGACCCAGTACTTC. Protein: CASSVGGSGRQETQYF.

The chain uses TRBV28 and TRBJ2-1; tentative D call: TRBD2 (7 bases). The V end was cut by 2 bases, the J end by 10 bases, with 18 bases between. Germline assignment: CDR1 MDHEN and CDR2 SYDVKM. This CDR3 is built from 15 residues. This CDR3 reads CASSLGGAGVGEQFF. The CDR3 coding sequence is TGTGCCAGCAGTTTAGGGGGGGCGGGAGTTGGCGAGCAGTTCTTC.